These T cell receptor beta chains were read from a single sample in a study of blood T cells in healthy people across ages. TCRdb called the 5' RACE reads again in MiXCR, with one record for every CDR3 protein. The repertoire consists of fewer than 1.5 million distinct CDR3 sequences, with around 39% occurring once and the leading ten covering under 8%. The sample taken for sequencing was blood. The receptor source for this set is a woman under 30 in good health. Each CDR3 is given with its conserved first and last residue. D genes are given only for firm matches. Clone size is shown for a subset of rows, as once, few, many or a class of expanded clone.

size: NA
J: TRBJ2-1
D: TRBD2
V: TRBV5-1
DNA: TGCGCCAGCAGCTCGAGGACTAGCGGGAGAGGTACACACAATGAGCAGTTCTTC
CDR3: CASSSRTSGRGTHNEQFF

size: few
J: TRBJ2-3
D: NA
V: TRBV20-1
DNA: TGCAGTGCTAGAGATCCGACTAGTATAGATACGCAGTATTTT
CDR3: CSARDPTSIDTQYF

size: NA
J: TRBJ2-5
D: TRBD1
V: TRBV2
DNA: TGTGCCAGCTTGAGGGACAGGTCAAAAGAGACCCAGTACTTC
CDR3: CASLRDRSKETQYF

size: NA
J: TRBJ2-7
D: TRBD1
V: TRBV28
DNA: TGTGCCAGCAGGCGACAGGGGGGAGGCTACGAGCAGTACTTC
CDR3: CASRRQGGGYEQYF

size: NA
J: TRBJ2-1
D: TRBD2
V: TRBV3-1
DNA: TGTGCCAGCAGCCATCCCTGGGGGGGGAGCTCCTACAATGAGCAGTTCTTC
CDR3: CASSHPWGGSSYNEQFF

size: NA
J: TRBJ1-5
D: NA
V: TRBV20-1
DNA: TGCAGTGCTAGTGTGGTTCTAAGACAGCCCCAGCATTTT
CDR3: CSASVVLRQPQHF

size: once
J: TRBJ1-2
D: TRBD1
V: TRBV12-3/TRBV12-4
DNA: TGTGCCAGCAGGGGACAGCCCTCGGGCTACACCTTC
CDR3: CASRGQPSGYTF

size: NA
J: TRBJ2-1
D: TRBD2
V: TRBV20-1
DNA: TGCAGTGCTAGAGTCCTAGCGGGAGGCGCAAGCTCCTACAATGAGCAGTTCTTC
CDR3: CSARVLAGGASSYNEQFF

size: NA
J: TRBJ2-2
D: NA
V: TRBV3-1
DNA: TGTGCCAGCAGCCCTCGAGACCATATCATTACCACCGGGGAGCTGTTTTTT
CDR3: CASSPRDHIITTGELFF

size: once
J: TRBJ2-7
D: NA
V: TRBV6-1
DNA: TGTGCCAGCAGTGAATCCCTCTTAGGTTTTAGCTCCTACGAGCAGTACTTC
CDR3: CASSESLLGFSSYEQYF

size: NA
J: TRBJ2-2
D: NA
V: TRBV20-1
DNA: TGCAGTGCTAGGGCAGACAACACCGGGGAGCTGTTTTTT
CDR3: CSARADNTGELFF

size: NA
J: TRBJ2-1
D: TRBD2
V: TRBV6-1
DNA: TGTGCCAGCAGTCCGGGACTAGCATATCGGTTCTTC
CDR3: CASSPGLAYRFF

size: NA
J: TRBJ2-2
D: TRBD2
V: TRBV6-2/TRBV6-3
DNA: TGTGCCAGCAGTACAGGGACTAGCGGGCGGAACACCGGGGAGCTGTTTTTT
CDR3: CASSTGTSGRNTGELFF

size: few
J: TRBJ2-7
D: TRBD1
V: TRBV20-1
DNA: TGCAGTGCTAGCCCGGACAGGGACGTGACCGCCACCGTCTACGAGCAGTACTTC
CDR3: CSASPDRDVTATVYEQYF

size: NA
J: TRBJ2-7
D: TRBD1
V: TRBV20-1
DNA: TGCAGTGCTAGAGAAGGGACAGGATCAACCTACGAGCAGTACTTC
CDR3: CSAREGTGSTYEQYF

size: NA
J: TRBJ1-1
D: NA
V: TRBV18
DNA: TGTGCCAGCTCACCGACCTACGACAGGCTAACTGAAGCTTTCTTT
CDR3: CASSPTYDRLTEAFF

size: once
J: TRBJ2-5
D: TRBD2
V: TRBV20-1
DNA: TGCAGTGCCCCGCGACTAGCGGGGGGGCTGGAGACCCAGTACTTC
CDR3: CSAPRLAGGLETQYF

size: once
J: TRBJ2-7
D: NA
V: TRBV20-1
DNA: TGCAGTGCTAGTTCCAGGGCCGCCTACGAGCAGTACTTC
CDR3: CSASSRAAYEQYF

size: once
J: TRBJ2-3
D: TRBD2
V: TRBV27
DNA: TGTGCCAGCAGCCTAGCGGGGGGCTTCTTGGATACGCAGTATTTT
CDR3: CASSLAGGFLDTQYF

size: few
J: TRBJ1-1
D: TRBD1
V: TRBV5-1
DNA: TGCGCCAGCAGCCTAGTTACCGGGACAGGGGTCACTGAAGCTTTCTTT
CDR3: CASSLVTGTGVTEAFF

size: NA
J: TRBJ2-3
D: TRBD2
V: TRBV20-1
DNA: TGCAGTGCCCGGACTAGCGGGGGGGGATCCACAGATACGCAGTATTTT
CDR3: CSARTSGGGSTDTQYF

size: NA
J: TRBJ2-5
D: NA
V: TRBV7-2
DNA: TGTGCCAGCAGCCAGGACGGGACAATCGGGACCCAGTACTTC
CDR3: CASSQDGTIGTQYF

size: many
J: TRBJ2-1
D: TRBD1
V: TRBV20-1
DNA: TGCAGTGCTTACACAGGGGGCGGCTACAATGAGCAGTTCTTC
CDR3: CSAYTGGGYNEQFF

size: many
J: TRBJ2-3
D: NA
V: TRBV29-1
DNA: TGCAGCGTTGAGGGGAGATTAAACACAGATACGCAGTATTTT
CDR3: CSVEGRLNTDTQYF

size: NA
J: TRBJ2-1
D: TRBD1
V: TRBV12-3/TRBV12-4
DNA: TGTGCCAGCAGTATCGCGGACAGGGGACCCTACAATGAGCAGTTCTTC
CDR3: CASSIADRGPYNEQFF

size: NA
J: TRBJ2-3
D: TRBD2
V: TRBV6-6
DNA: TGTGCCAGCAGTTACCCGCCTAGCGGGGTTGTTGAGTATTTT
CDR3: CASSYPPSGVVEYF

size: NA
J: TRBJ1-6
D: TRBD1
V: TRBV18
DNA: TGTGCCAGCTCAGGGGGACAGCTCTTGGATTCACCCCTCCACTTT
CDR3: CASSGGQLLDSPLHF

size: NA
J: TRBJ2-3
D: NA
V: TRBV3-1
DNA: TGTGCCAGCAGCCCATTATCGGGGGTGGCAGATACGCAGTATTTT
CDR3: CASSPLSGVADTQYF

size: NA
J: TRBJ1-2
D: NA
V: TRBV6-5
DNA: TGTGCCAGCAGCCTCTACAGAACCTATTATGGCTACACCTTC
CDR3: CASSLYRTYYGYTF

size: NA
J: TRBJ1-2
D: NA
V: TRBV12-3/TRBV12-4
DNA: TGTGCCAGCAGCCCCGGGACAAGGATGCTTGGCTACACCTTC
CDR3: CASSPGTRMLGYTF

size: few
J: TRBJ1-2
D: NA
V: TRBV19
DNA: TGTGCCAGTAGTGGTCGAGGCCAGCCGGACTATGGCTACACCTTC
CDR3: CASSGRGQPDYGYTF

size: NA
J: TRBJ2-7
D: NA
V: TRBV3-1
DNA: TGTGCCAGCAGCCACGCCGGGTACGAGCAGTACTTC
CDR3: CASSHAGYEQYF

size: NA
J: TRBJ2-2
D: NA
V: TRBV7-9
DNA: TGTGCCAGCAGACCTCCTAGGGGTAACACCGGGGAGCTGTTTTTT
CDR3: CASRPPRGNTGELFF

size: NA
J: TRBJ1-2
D: NA
V: TRBV3-1
DNA: TGTGCCAGCAGGGAACAGGCAGATGGCTACACCTTC
CDR3: CASREQADGYTF

size: NA
J: TRBJ2-4
D: TRBD1
V: TRBV7-9
DNA: TGTGCCAGCAGACCGGCCGGGACAGGTCTGTTTCAGTACTTC
CDR3: CASRPAGTGLFQYF

size: NA
J: TRBJ2-3
D: NA
V: TRBV5-1
DNA: TGCGCCAGCAGCTCGGACAACCTAGCGTGTGCGCAGTATTTT
CDR3: CASSSDNLACAQYF

size: few
J: TRBJ1-1
D: NA
V: TRBV6-1
DNA: TGTGCCAGCAGTACCCTCCCTAAGTCGGGGCGAGGAACTGAAGCTTTCTTT
CDR3: CASSTLPKSGRGTEAFF

size: NA
J: TRBJ2-1
D: TRBD2
V: TRBV12-3/TRBV12-4
DNA: TGTGCCAGCAGCCTTAGCGGGAGATCTGAGCAGTTCTTC
CDR3: CASSLSGRSEQFF

size: few
J: TRBJ2-1
D: NA
V: TRBV12-3/TRBV12-4
DNA: TGTGCCAGCAGTTTGGGGGGGCGGCCTAATGAGCAGTTCTTC
CDR3: CASSLGGRPNEQFF

size: NA
J: TRBJ2-4
D: NA
V: TRBV27
DNA: TGTGCCAGCAGTTTCCGGGAGGGGGCAGGCATTCAGTACTTC
CDR3: CASSFREGAGIQYF

size: few
J: TRBJ1-2
D: NA
V: TRBV29-1
DNA: TGCAGCGCCCCGCGCCCAGCCGGACCTAACTATGGCTACACCTTC
CDR3: CSAPRPAGPNYGYTF

size: NA
J: TRBJ2-7
D: NA
V: TRBV6-5
DNA: TGTGCCAGCAGTCCCCGTGGTAGCGGATACTACGAGCAGTACTTC
CDR3: CASSPRGSGYYEQYF

size: few
J: TRBJ2-3
D: TRBD2
V: TRBV20-1
DNA: TGCAGTGCTAGAGATCTGACTAGCGGGGGGATGACAGATACGCAGTATTTT
CDR3: CSARDLTSGGMTDTQYF

size: few
J: TRBJ2-3
D: TRBD2
V: TRBV6-6
DNA: TGTGCCAGCAGCCATGGCCCGGGGGGAGGCACAGATACGCAGTATTTT
CDR3: CASSHGPGGGTDTQYF